This TCR beta chain was identified during a study of blood T cell repertoires in COVID-19. Background on the study: There were acute and convalescent COVID-19 samples, and they came from the United States, Italy and Spain. The cDNA or gDNA used as material had been derived from T cells, B-cell-depleted T cells, or PBMCs.

The ends lost 2 bases at V and 8 bases at J; junction bases unmatched: 7. The germline V gene encodes CDR1 LNHNV and CDR2 YYDKDF (reference sequence). There are 14 residues in the CDR3. Per the original methods: Amplification from reference gene primers served as the basis for estimated nucleated cell counts. Method: immunoSEQ multiplex PCR; TCRdb's copy keeps in-frame clones and lacks some. That table supplies the V and J calls and clone size; D and trimming were determined from the DNA. The data contain roughly 160,000 clones, approximately 81% of them singletons. V gene TRBV15 combines with J gene TRBJ1-2; the match to TRBD1 covers 8 bases. The clonotype comes from a man between 18 and 29 years old with active or convalescent COVID-19. Material: peripheral blood. The CDR3 DNA reads as TGTGCCACCAGCAGAATCTCCAGGGGGCTCGGCTACACCTTC. Translation: CATSRISRGLGYTF.